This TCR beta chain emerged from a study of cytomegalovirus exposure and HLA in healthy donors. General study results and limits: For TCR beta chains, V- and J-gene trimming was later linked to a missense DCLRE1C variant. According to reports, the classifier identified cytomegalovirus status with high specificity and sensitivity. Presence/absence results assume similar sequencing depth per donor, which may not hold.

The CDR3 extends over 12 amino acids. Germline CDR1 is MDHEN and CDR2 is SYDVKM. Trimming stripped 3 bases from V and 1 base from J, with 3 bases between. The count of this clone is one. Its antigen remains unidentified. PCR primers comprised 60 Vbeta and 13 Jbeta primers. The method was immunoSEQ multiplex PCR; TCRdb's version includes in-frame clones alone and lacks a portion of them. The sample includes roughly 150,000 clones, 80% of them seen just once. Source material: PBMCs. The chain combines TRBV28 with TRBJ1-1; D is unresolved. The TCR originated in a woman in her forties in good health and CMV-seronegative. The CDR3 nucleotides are TGTGCCAGCAGTTTCCAGAACACTGAAGCTTTCTTT. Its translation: CASSFQNTEAFF. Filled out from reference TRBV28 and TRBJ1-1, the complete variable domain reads DVKVTQSSRYLVKRTGEKVFLECVQDMDHENMFWYRQDPGLGLRLIYFSYDVKMKEKGDIPEGYSVSREKKERFSLILESASTNQTSMYLCASSFQNTEAFFGQGTRLTVV.